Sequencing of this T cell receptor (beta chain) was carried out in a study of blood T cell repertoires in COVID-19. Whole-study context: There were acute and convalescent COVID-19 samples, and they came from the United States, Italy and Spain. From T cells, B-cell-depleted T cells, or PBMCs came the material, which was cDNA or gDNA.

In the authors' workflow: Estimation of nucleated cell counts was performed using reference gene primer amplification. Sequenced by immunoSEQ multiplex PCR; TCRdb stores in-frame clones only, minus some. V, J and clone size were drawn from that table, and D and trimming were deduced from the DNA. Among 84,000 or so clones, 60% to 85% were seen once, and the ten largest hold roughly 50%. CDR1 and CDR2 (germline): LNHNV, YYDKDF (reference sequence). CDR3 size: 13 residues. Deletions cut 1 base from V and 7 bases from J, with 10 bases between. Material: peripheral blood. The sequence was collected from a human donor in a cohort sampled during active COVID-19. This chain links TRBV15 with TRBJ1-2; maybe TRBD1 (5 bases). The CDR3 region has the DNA TGTGCCACCAGCAGAGCGGGGGAGGGTGGCTACACCTTC. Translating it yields CATSRAGEGGYTF.